The source of this T cell receptor beta chain is a study of blood T cell repertoires in COVID-19. Study in general: From T cells, B-cell-depleted T cells, or PBMCs came the material, which was cDNA or gDNA.

As processed by the authors: Estimated nucleated cell counts came from reference gene primer amplification. TCRdb's table, derived via immunoSEQ multiplex PCR, lists solely in-frame clones and lacks some. The V and J calls and clone size come from that table; D and trimming were worked out from the DNA. The repertoire holds 80,000 to 100,000 clones, with about 85% as singletons. CDR3 length: 16 residues. Losses at the gene ends were 4 bases for V and 4 bases for J; bases not matched to a gene: 7. The germline gives CDR1 SGDLS, CDR2 YYNGEE. This receptor was identified in a man aged 65 to 79 with acute or convalescent COVID-19. The genes are TRBV9 and TRBJ2-1; TRBD2 aligns across 11 bases. Sample: peripheral blood. The chain's CDR3 is CASSFGASGGYNEQFF. CDR3 bases: TGTGCCAGCAGCTTTGGGGCTAGCGGGGGGTACAATGAGCAGTTCTTC.